The clone carrying this T cell receptor beta chain has a single count. The data belong to a study of blood T cell repertoires in COVID-19. Study context: Samples came from the United States, Italy and Spain, spanning acute and convalescent COVID-19.

Per the study methods: Amplification with reference gene primers provided the estimates of nucleated cell counts. Sequencing used immunoSEQ multiplex PCR; TCRdb keeps in-frame clones, though not all of them. The D gene and trimming were derived from the DNA, and the V and J assignments and clone size from that table. The sample contains 160,000 or so clones, approximately 91% of which appear only once. Source material: peripheral blood. The clonotype comes from a woman in her seventies with acute or convalescent COVID-19.

CDR3 sequence (DNA): TGTGCCAGCAGTGAAGGAGGGAATAGCAATCAGCCCCAGCATTTT. It codes for CASSEGGNSNQPQHF. The chain recombines TRBV6-1 with TRBJ1-5; D remains unclear. Germline CDR1 and CDR2: MNHNS and SASEGT. Trimming left V 1 base short and J 0 bases short, with 7 bases between. The CDR3 sequence is 15 residues long.